Below, 27 T cell receptor beta chains from the same sample are listed, as sequenced in a study of blood T cells in healthy people across ages. For the second PCR, which ran for roughly 6 to 11 cycles, a sample-barcoded 5' primer and a J-beta primer mix were used. MiXCR, run by TCRdb on the 5' RACE reads, gives a single entry per CDR3 protein. The sample holds approximately 1,100,000 distinct CDR3 sequences; more than 40% are singletons and the top ten take approximately 19%. The sequenced sample was blood. The source is a woman aged 55-70 years in good health.

The rearrangement uses TRBV20-1 and TRBJ2-1; 12 nucleotides align to TRBD2. The V and J ends lost 6 bases and 8 bases, in that order; junction bases with no gene match: 14. The CDR3 runs to 16 residues. Germline CDR1 reads DFQATT; CDR2 reads SNEGSKA (reference sequence). The CDR3 nucleotides read TGCAGTGCCAAACCGACTAGCGGGAGCTTCTTGGATGAGCAGTTCTTC. It encodes CSAKPTSGSFLDEQFF.

This rearrangement joins TRBV27 to TRBJ1-4; D is undetermined. Germline CDR1 reads MNHEY; CDR2 reads SMNVEV (reference sequence). V was clipped by 6 bases and J by 0 bases, with 8 bases between them. There are 14 residues in the CDR3. As DNA, the CDR3 is TGTGCCAGCAGGATCAGTGCAACTAATGAAAAACTGTTTTTT. Protein: CASRISATNEKLFF.

This chain links TRBV5-1 with TRBJ2-5, with TRBD2 matching over 9 bases. The junction had 5 bases not matched to a gene; V was cut back by 9 bases and J by 2 bases. Germline V lookup: CDR1 SGHRS, CDR2 YFSETQ. This CDR3 has 13 residues. CDR3 region: CATSLAGQETQYF. CDR3 bases: TGCGCCACTTCACTAGCGGGTCAAGAGACCCAGTACTTC. The entire variable domain, with the rest obtained from reference TRBV5-1 and TRBJ2-5, is as follows: KAGVTQTPRYLIKTRGQQVTLSCSPISGHRSVSWYQQTPGQGLQFLFEYFSETQRNKGNFPGRFSGRQFSNSRSEMNVSTLELGDSALYLCATSLAGQETQYFGPGTRLLVL.

The rearrangement joins TRBV15 to TRBJ1-5, with D perhaps matching TRBD1 (5 bases). Per the germline V gene, CDR1 is LNHNV and CDR2 is YYDKDF (reference sequence). Trimming cost V 0 bases and J 5 bases, with 8 bases left between them. The CDR3 extends over 14 amino acids. The chain's CDR3 is CATSRDLQDQPQHF. The CDR3 region has the DNA TGTGCCACCAGCAGAGATCTACAGGATCAGCCCCAGCATTTT. Full variable domain (rest looked up from reference TRBV15 and TRBJ1-5): DAMVIQNPRYQVTQFGKPVTLSCSQTLNHNVMYWYQQKSSQAPKLLFHYYDKDFNNEADTPDNFQSRRPNTSFCFLDIRSPGLGDTAMYLCATSRDLQDQPQHFGDGTRLSIL.

This clonotype was picked up a small number of times. In nucleotides, the CDR3 is TGTGCCAGCGGCGCGACTAGCGGGAGGGTCACAGATACGCAGTATTTT. Residues: CASGATSGRVTDTQYF. The genes are TRBV9 and TRBJ2-3; 14 positions match TRBD2. J gave up 2 bases and V 7 bases, and 6 bases lay outside the gene matches. The length of the CDR3 is 16 residues. The V gene's germline CDR1 is SGDLS and CDR2 YYNGEE.

This clonotype was counted between two and nine times. The rearrangement links TRBV20-1 to TRBJ1-4, with D perhaps matching TRBD1 (5 bases). V was trimmed by 5 bases and J by 2 bases, leaving 12 bases between them. This CDR3 has 14 residues. The V gene's germline CDR1 is DFQATT and CDR2 SNEGSKA (reference sequence). CDR3 nucleotides: TGCAGTGCTCCCAGACAGCGGACTAATGAAAAACTGTTTTTT. Protein product: CSAPRQRTNEKLFF.

This clonotype was found a few times. This sequence joins TRBV28 and TRBJ1-4, with 9 bases fitting TRBD1. The J segment lost 5 bases and the V segment lost 6 bases, leaving 4 bases of the junction unmatched. CDR1 is MDHEN and CDR2 is SYDVKM in the germline V gene. The CDR3 consists of 14 residues. The CDR3 DNA reads TGTGCCAGCAGACCGGACAGGGGAAATGAAAAACTGTTTTTT. Translating gives CASRPDRGNEKLFF.

The V and J genes are TRBV3-1 and TRBJ1-2; D is unclear. The V and J ends lost 4 bases and 8 bases respectively, with 11 bases between them. Looked up from germline, CDR1 is LGHDT and CDR2 is YNNKEL (reference sequence). This CDR3 spans 12 amino acids. CDR3 nucleotide sequence: TGTGCCAGCAGCCCGCCGGGAGCCGGCTACACCTTC. Its protein product is CASSPPGAGYTF.

V is TRBV27 and J is TRBJ2-5, with D perhaps TRBD1 or TRBD2 (5 bases each). CDR3 length: 14 residues. V was cut by 5 bases and J by 3 bases, with 13 bases left in between. The germline V gene encodes CDR1 MNHEY and CDR2 SMNVEV (reference sequence). This chain's CDR3 is CASSLHRDEETQYF. The CDR3 DNA is TGTGCCAGCAGTCTGCACCGGGACGAAGAGACCCAGTACTTC.

The table lists this clonotype with a few counts. The rearrangement joins TRBV18 to TRBJ1-2, with 7 bases aligning to TRBD1. CDR1 KGHSH and CDR2 LQKENI come from the germline V gene. Trimming cost V 8 bases and J 7 bases; bases outside gene matches: 4. The CDR3 loop spans 11 amino acids. The CDR3 loop is CASTTGSGYTF. CDR3 in DNA: TGTGCCAGCACGACAGGGTCTGGCTACACCTTC.

Comment on this clonotype: One end of the junction is discordant with germline, which a read error may explain. This chain links TRBV19 with TRBJ1-5; D unresolved. The CDR3 extends over 16 amino acids. Germline V gene data show CDR1 as LNHDA and CDR2 as SQIVND (reference sequence). The CDR3 region is CASSISAAAFGQPHHF. The DNA of the CDR3 is TGTGCCAGTAGTATATCAGCGGCAGCCTTTGGCCAGCCCCATCATTTT.

Details on this clonotype: A much larger clone lies one base from this, so it may be a read error. V and J are TRBV11-2 and TRBJ2-7; possibly TRBD1 for D (6 bases). CDR1 and CDR2 (germline): SGHAT, FQNNGV. The length of the CDR3 is 14 residues. The CDR3 nucleotides are TGTGCCAGCAGCTTAGATCCAGGGGCCTACGGGCAGTACTTC. Amino acids: CASSLDPGAYGQYF.

V usage is TRBV5-1 and J usage is TRBJ2-2; 12 bases line up with TRBD2. Germline V gene sequence: CDR1 SGHRS, CDR2 YFSETQ. V shed 2 bases and J 4 bases; nucleotides not matched to a gene: 3. The CDR3 sequence is 16 residues long. The chain's CDR3 is CASSFLAGGSTGELFF. CDR3 nucleotides: TGCGCCAGCAGCTTTCTAGCGGGAGGGTCCACCGGGGAGCTGTTTTTT.

This clonotype was seen a handful of times. This sequence joins TRBV21-1 and TRBJ2-5; no check of the table's D call, TRBD1, against the DNA was made. TRBV21-1 is classified as a pseudogene. This CDR3 has 12 amino acids. The CDR3 nucleotides are TGTGCCAGCAGCCCAGGGGTGTTTGCCCAGTACTTC. Encoded protein: CASSPGVFAQYF.

This clonotype was observed a few times. The rearrangement uses TRBV4-1 and TRBJ2-3; D is unclear. V lost 5 bases, J lost 4 bases, and 22 bases lay in between. The germline CDR1 and CDR2 sequences are MGHRA and YSYEKL. The CDR3 runs to 17 residues. CDR3 nucleotides: TGCGCCAGCAGCTCCCTCGGAGTCGGAAGCTATGCAGATACGCAGTATTTT. This encodes CASSSLGVGSYADTQYF.

The table lists this clonotype with a few counts. The chain recombines TRBV12-3 or TRBV12-4 with TRBJ2-4; D is ambiguous. There are 14 residues in the CDR3. Trimming took 3 bases from V and 9 from J, leaving 15 bases between them. CDR3 sequence (DNA): TGTGCCAGCAGTTTGAGTTCAGGATGGGGCATTCAGTACTTC. Translating gives CASSLSSGWGIQYF.

The chain couples TRBV6-1 to TRBJ2-4; D possibly corresponds to TRBD1 (5 bases). This CDR3 is built from 16 residues. Germline CDR1 and CDR2: MNHNS and SASEGT. The V end was cut by 6 bases, the J end by 1 base, with 16 bases between. CDR3 protein: CASSNRLSEAKNIQYF. CDR3 coding DNA: TGTGCCAGCAGCAACAGGTTATCGGAGGCCAAAAACATTCAGTACTTC.

Regarding this clonotype: A much larger clone is a single base away; this may be a read error. V usage is TRBV10-3 and J usage is TRBJ2-2; no clear D. Germline assignment: CDR1 ENHRY and CDR2 SYGVKD. The V and J ends lost 6 bases and 0 bases respectively, with 2 bases between them. The CDR3 has 12 residues. The CDR3 sequence: CAISPNTGELFF. In nucleotides, the CDR3 is TGTGCCATCAGCCCGAACACCGGGGAGCTGTTTTTT.

The chain carries TRBV15 and TRBJ2-1; D unclear. V gave up 1 base and J gave up 10 bases, with 11 bases separating them. Per germline, CDR1 LNHNV and CDR2 YYDKDF (reference sequence). The CDR3 consists of 13 residues. CDR3 protein: CATSRVPDEEQFF. CDR3 DNA sequence: TGTGCCACCAGCAGAGTCCCTGACGAAGAGCAGTTCTTC.

Worth noting for this clonotype: The junction departs from germline at one end; a sequencing error may be responsible. The rearrangement joins TRBV5-6 to TRBJ2-1; 9 nucleotides line up with TRBD1. Germline lookup yields CDR1 SGHDT and CDR2 YYEEEE. The CDR3 loop spans 16 amino acids. The CDR3 loop reads CASSATGGIAGNERFF. The CDR3 coding sequence is TGTGCCAGCAGCGCTACAGGGGGCATAGCCGGCAATGAGCGGTTCTTC.

The chain employs TRBV5-1 and TRBJ2-5; D call uncertain. Germline lookup yields CDR1 SGHRS and CDR2 YFSETQ. The germline V and J ends were trimmed by 5 bases and 11 bases, with 19 bases remaining between them. The CDR3 has 13 residues. The CDR3 bases are TGCGCCAGCAGTCCATCAGGTTTCAATGAGCAGTACTTC. Amino acid sequence: CASSPSGFNEQYF. The full variable domain, its missing parts supplied by reference TRBV5-1 and TRBJ2-5, is KAGVTQTPRYLIKTRGQQVTLSCSPISGHRSVSWYQQTPGQGLQFLFEYFSETQRNKGNFPGRFSGRQFSNSRSEMNVSTLELGDSALYLCASSPSGFNEQYFGPGTRLLVL.

The chain employs TRBV28 and TRBJ2-3; D is perhaps TRBD2 (5 bases). Germline CDR1 is MDHEN and CDR2 is SYDVKM. Trimming left V 5 bases short and J 5 bases short, with 17 bases between. The CDR3 contains 15 residues. The CDR3 region is CASSPLVGVGDTQYF. CDR3 in DNA: TGTGCCAGCAGTCCTCTAGTGGGAGTTGGAGATACGCAGTATTTT.

The chain couples TRBV6-5 to TRBJ2-1; a possible D gene is TRBD2 (5 bases). The CDR3 is made up of 15 amino acids. V lost 10 bases and J lost 5, with 21 bases in between. In germline, CDR1 is MNHEY, CDR2 SVGAGI. The CDR3 reads CATRREPTINNEQFF. CDR3 DNA: TGTGCCACACGTAGGGAGCCCACAATCAACAATGAGCAGTTCTTC.

The chain combines TRBV4-1 with TRBJ1-4, with a weak D call TRBD1 (5 bases). The CDR3 loop spans 16 amino acids. Germline loops: CDR1 MGHRA, CDR2 YSYEKL. The V end lost 4 bases, the J end lost 2 bases, and 14 bases lay between the germline ends. The CDR3 reads CASSLRAGGTNEKLFF. Here the CDR3 DNA reads TGCGCCAGCAGCCTCAGGGCGGGGGGGACTAATGAAAAACTGTTTTTT.

This clonotype was observed a handful of times. The V call is TRBV6-5, the J call TRBJ1-6; D remains ambiguous. Germline CDR1 reads MNHEY; CDR2 reads SVGAGI. The CDR3 totals 12 residues. Trimming left V 0 bases short and J 7 bases short, with 1 base between. DNA of the CDR3: TGTGCCAGCAGTTACTCGAATTCACCCCTCCACTTT. Amino acids: CASSYSNSPLHF.

CDR3 sequence: CASSFGSNHNEQYF. In DNA form, the CDR3 reads TGTGCCAGCAGTTTTGGGTCCAACCACAATGAGCAGTACTTC. The genes are TRBV12-3 or TRBV12-4 and TRBJ2-1; no clear D. Judging by the DNA end, TRBJ2-7 fits better; the J call may be wrong. The CDR3 runs to 14 residues.

This clonotype was detected only a few times. The chain uses TRBV28 and TRBJ2-5, with 7 positions matching TRBD1. The germline gives CDR1 MDHEN, CDR2 SYDVKM. This CDR3 spans 13 amino acids. With 10 bases clipped from V and 4 bases from J, the junction kept 9 bases outside the gene matches. In nucleotides, the CDR3 is TGTGCCACTCGACAGGGATTTAGAGAGACCCAGTACTTC. This sequence encodes CATRQGFRETQYF.